A single T cell receptor beta chain is shown here with its context. This entry is derived from a study of blood T cell repertoires in COVID-19. Trimming removed 3 bases from V and 3 bases from J; junction bases left unmatched: 5. The CDR3 loop spans 16 amino acids. In germline, CDR1 is SGHVS, CDR2 FQNEAQ. The assay was immunoSEQ multiplex PCR, and TCRdb's table has in-frame clones only and misses some. The sample lists around 240,000 clones; around 90% were seen once. V gene TRBV7-8 combines with J gene TRBJ2-3, with TRBD2 identical over 11 bases. This receptor was taken from a man aged 50-59 years who had been exposed to COVID-19. Sample: PBMCs or T cells enriched from blood (not recorded which). The CDR3 coding sequence is TGTGCCAGCAGCTTTACTAGCGGGAGTAAGACAGATACGCAGTATTTT. Protein sequence: CASSFTSGSKTDTQYF.